The source of this T cell receptor beta chain is a study of spatial heterogeneity in lung cancer. Overall study results and limits: Tumors with more nonsynonymous mutations had more expanded intratumoral alpha and beta TCRs.

TCRdb independently ran MiXCR on the 5' RACE reads; one entry per CDR3 protein. The sample records 16,000 or so distinct CDR3 sequences, 6% to 7.5% being singletons. Documented time point: sample taken at primary tumor resection. The table lists this clonotype with many counts. The antigen is not known. This beta chain lies outside the target of a library built for alpha chains; its clone size means little. The CDR3 totals 17 residues. V was pared by 3 bases and J by 2 bases, with 21 bases between. Germline CDR1 reads DFQATT; CDR2 reads SNEGSKA (reference sequence). This TCR came from a female donor with early-stage non-small cell lung cancer. This material consisted of lung tumor tissue, taken at surgery. This rearrangement joins TRBV20-1 to TRBJ2-3, with D maybe TRBD1 (5 bases). DNA of the CDR3: TGCAGTGCTAGCCCCCCCACAGGCGGCCGAACCACAGATACGCAGTATTTT. Residues: CSASPPTGGRTTDTQYF.